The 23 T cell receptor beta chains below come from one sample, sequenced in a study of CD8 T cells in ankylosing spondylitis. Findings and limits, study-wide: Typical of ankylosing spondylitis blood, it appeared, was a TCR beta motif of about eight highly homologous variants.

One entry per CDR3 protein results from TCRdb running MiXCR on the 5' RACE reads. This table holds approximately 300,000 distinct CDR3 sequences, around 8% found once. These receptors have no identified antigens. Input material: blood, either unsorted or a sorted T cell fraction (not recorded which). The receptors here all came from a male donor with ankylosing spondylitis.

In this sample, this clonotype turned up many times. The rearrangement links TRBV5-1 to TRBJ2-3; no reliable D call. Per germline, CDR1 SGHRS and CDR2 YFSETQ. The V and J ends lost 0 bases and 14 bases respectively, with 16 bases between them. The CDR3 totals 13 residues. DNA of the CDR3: TGCGCCAGCAGCTTGGAGGCAATTCCACGGTGGTATTTT. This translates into CASSLEAIPRWYF.

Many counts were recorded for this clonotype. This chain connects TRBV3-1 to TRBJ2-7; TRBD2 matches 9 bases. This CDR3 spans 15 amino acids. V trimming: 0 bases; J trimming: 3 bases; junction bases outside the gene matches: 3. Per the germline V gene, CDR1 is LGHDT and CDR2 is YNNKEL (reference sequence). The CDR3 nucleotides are TGTGCCAGCAGCCAAGAACTAGCGGGTCTCTACGAGCAGTACTTC. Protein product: CASSQELAGLYEQYF.

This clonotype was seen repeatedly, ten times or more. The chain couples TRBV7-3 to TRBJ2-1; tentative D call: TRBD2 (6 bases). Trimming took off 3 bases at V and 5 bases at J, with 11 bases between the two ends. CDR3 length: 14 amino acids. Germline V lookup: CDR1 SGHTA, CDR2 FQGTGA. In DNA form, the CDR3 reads TGTGCCAGCAGCTTCCTAGCGTCTCACAATGAGCAGTTCTTC. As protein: CASSFLASHNEQFF.

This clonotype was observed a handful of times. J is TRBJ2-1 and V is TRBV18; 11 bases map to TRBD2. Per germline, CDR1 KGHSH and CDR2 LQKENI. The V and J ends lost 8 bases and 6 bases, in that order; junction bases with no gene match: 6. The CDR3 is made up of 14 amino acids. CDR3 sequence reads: CASKLAGDRNEQFF. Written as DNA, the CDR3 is TGTGCCAGCAAACTAGCGGGAGATCGCAATGAGCAGTTCTTC.

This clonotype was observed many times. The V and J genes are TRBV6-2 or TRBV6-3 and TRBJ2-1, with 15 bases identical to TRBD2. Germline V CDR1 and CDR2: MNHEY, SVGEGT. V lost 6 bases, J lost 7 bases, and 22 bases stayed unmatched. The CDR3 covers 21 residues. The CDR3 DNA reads TGTGCCAGCAGCACCCTCCTGTTGGCAGAGGGACTAGCGGGAGGTCTTAATGAGCAGTTCTTC. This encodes CASSTLLLAEGLAGGLNEQFF.

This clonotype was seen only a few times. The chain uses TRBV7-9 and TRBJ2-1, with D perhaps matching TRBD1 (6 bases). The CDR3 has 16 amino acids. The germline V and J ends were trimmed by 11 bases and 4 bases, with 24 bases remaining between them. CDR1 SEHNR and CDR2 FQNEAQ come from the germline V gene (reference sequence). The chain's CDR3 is CAHSGPGRGNYNEQFF. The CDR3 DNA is TGTGCCCACAGCGGACCGGGAAGGGGGAATTACAATGAGCAGTTCTTC.

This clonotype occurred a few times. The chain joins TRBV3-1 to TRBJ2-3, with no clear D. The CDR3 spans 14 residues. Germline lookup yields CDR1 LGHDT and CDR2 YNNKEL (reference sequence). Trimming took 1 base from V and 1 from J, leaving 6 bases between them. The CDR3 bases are TGTGCCAGCAGCCAAGTCGCTGGCACAGATACGCAGTATTTT. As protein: CASSQVAGTDTQYF.

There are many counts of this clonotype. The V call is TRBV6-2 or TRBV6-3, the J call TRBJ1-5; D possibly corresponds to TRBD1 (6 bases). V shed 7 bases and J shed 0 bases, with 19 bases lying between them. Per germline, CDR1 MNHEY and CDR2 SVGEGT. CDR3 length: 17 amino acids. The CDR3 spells CASTRERGTYSNQPQHF. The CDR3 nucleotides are TGTGCCAGCACCCGGGAAAGGGGGACCTATAGCAATCAGCCCCAGCATTTT.

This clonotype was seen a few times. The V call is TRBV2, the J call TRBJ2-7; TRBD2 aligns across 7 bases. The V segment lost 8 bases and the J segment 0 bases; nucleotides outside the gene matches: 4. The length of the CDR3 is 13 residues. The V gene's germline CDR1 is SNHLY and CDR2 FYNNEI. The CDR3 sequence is CASVSGSSYEQYF. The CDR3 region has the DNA TGTGCCAGCGTTAGCGGGTCCTCCTACGAGCAGTACTTC.

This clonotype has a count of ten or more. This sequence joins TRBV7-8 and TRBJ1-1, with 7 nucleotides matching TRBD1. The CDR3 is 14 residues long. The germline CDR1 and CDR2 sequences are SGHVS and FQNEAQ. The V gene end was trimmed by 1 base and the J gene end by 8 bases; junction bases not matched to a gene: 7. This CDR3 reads CASSLVIGQEEAFF. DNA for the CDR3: TGTGCCAGCAGCTTAGTGATCGGACAGGAAGAAGCTTTCTTT.

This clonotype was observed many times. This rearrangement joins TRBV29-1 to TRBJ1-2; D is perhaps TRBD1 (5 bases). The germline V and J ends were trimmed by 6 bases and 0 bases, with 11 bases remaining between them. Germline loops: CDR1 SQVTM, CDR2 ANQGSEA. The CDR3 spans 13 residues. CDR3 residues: CSVRDATNYGYTF. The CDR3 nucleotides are TGCAGCGTGCGGGACGCAACTAACTATGGCTACACCTTC.

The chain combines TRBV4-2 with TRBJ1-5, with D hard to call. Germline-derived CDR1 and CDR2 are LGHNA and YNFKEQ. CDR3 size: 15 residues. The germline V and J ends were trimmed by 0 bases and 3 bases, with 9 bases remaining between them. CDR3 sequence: CASSQDLADNQPQHF. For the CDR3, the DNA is TGTGCCAGCAGCCAAGATCTGGCCGACAATCAGCCCCAGCATTTT.

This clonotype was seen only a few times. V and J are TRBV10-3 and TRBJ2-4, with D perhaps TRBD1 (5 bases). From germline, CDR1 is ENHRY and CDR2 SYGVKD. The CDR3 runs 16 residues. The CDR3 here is CAASVRFEQGKNIQYF. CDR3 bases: TGTGCTGCCTCAGTGCGATTCGAGCAGGGAAAAAACATTCAGTACTTC.

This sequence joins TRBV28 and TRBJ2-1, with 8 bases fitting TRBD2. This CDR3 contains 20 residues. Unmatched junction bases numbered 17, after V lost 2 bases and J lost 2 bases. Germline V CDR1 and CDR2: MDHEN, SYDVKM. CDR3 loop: CASSLSWARGERETYNEQFF. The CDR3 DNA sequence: TGTGCCAGCAGTTTAAGCTGGGCCAGGGGTGAGCGGGAGACCTACAATGAGCAGTTCTTC.

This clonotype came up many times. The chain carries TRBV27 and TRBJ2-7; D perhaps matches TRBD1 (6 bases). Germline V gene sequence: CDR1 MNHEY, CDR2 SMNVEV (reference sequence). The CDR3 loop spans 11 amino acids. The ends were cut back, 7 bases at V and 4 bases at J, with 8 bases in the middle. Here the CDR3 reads CASKRGYEQYF. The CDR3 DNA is TGTGCCAGCAAAAGGGGGTACGAGCAGTACTTC.

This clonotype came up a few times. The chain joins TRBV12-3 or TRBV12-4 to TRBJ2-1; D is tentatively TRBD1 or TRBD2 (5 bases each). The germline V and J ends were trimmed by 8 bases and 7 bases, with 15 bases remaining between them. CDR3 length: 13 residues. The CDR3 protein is CASGTEFMNEQFF. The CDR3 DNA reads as TGTGCCAGCGGGACCGAATTCATGAATGAGCAGTTCTTC.

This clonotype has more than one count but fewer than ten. For the CDR3, the DNA is TGCGCCAGCAGACCTTTTGGGGACAGGGCCCTCGGCGGGGCCAACGTCCTGACTTTC. Its protein is CASRPFGDRALGGANVLTF. The chain carries TRBV5-1 and TRBJ2-6, with TRBD1 identical over 9 bases. Germline V gene lookup returns CDR1 SGHRS and CDR2 YFSETQ. The CDR3 loop spans 19 amino acids. The trim removed 5 bases at V and 4 bases at J, leaving 16 bases unmatched.

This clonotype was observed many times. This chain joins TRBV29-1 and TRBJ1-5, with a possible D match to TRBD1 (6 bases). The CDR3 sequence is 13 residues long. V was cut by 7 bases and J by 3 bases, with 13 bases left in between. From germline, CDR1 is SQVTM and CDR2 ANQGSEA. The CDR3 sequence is CSARRDNNQPQHF. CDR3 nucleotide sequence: TGCAGCGCCCGCCGGGACAACAATCAGCCCCAGCATTTT. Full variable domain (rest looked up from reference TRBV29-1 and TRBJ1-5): SAVISQKPSRDICQRGTSLTIQCQVDSQVTMMFWYRQQPGQSLTLIATANQGSEATYESGFVIDKFPISRPNLTFSTLTVSNMSPEDSSIYLCSARRDNNQPQHFGDGTRLSIL.

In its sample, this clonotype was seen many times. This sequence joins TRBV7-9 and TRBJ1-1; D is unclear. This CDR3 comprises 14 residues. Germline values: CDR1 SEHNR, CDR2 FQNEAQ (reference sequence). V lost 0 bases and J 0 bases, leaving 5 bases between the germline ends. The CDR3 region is CASSLARMNTEAFF. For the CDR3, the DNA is TGTGCCAGCAGCTTAGCACGCATGAACACTGAAGCTTTCTTT. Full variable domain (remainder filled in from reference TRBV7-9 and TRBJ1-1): DTGVSQNPRHKITKRGQNVTFRCDPISEHNRLYWYRQTLGQGPEFLTYFQNEAQLEKSRLLSDRFSAERPKGSFSTLEIQRTEQGDSAMYLCASSLARMNTEAFFGQGTRLTVV.

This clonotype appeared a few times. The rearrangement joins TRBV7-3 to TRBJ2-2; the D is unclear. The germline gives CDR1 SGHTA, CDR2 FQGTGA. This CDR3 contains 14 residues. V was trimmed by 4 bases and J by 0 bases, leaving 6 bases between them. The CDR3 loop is CASSSRTNTGELFF. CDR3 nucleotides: TGTGCCAGCAGCTCAAGAACGAACACCGGGGAGCTGTTTTTT.

The CDR3 here is CAVLARVGTQYF. The CDR3 nucleotides are TGTGCCGTCCTTGCCAGGGTTGGGACGCAGTATTTT. The V call is TRBV10-3, the J call TRBJ2-3, with D perhaps TRBD1 (5 bases). The V gene's germline CDR1 is ENHRY and CDR2 SYGVKD. V lost 11 bases to trimming and J lost 9 bases, with 18 bases between them. This CDR3 spans 12 amino acids.

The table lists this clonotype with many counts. The CDR3 sequence: CATSSERGSDTQYF. CDR3 sequence (DNA): TGTGCCACCAGCAGTGAGAGAGGGAGCGATACGCAGTATTTT. The V and J genes are TRBV15 and TRBJ2-3, with D possibly matching TRBD2 (5 bases). The CDR3 is made up of 14 amino acids. Trimming pared 3 bases from V and 6 bases from J, leaving 13 bases between. CDR1 and CDR2 from the germline V gene are LNHNV and YYDKDF (reference sequence).

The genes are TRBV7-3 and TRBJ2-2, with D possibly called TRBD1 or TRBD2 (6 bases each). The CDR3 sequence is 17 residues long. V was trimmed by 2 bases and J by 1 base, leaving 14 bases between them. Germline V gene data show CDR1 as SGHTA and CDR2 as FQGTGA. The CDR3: CASSLYRAGQNTGELFF. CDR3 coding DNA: TGTGCCAGCAGCTTATATAGGGCGGGACAGAACACCGGGGAGCTGTTTTTT.